A selection of T cell receptor beta chains follows, all from one sample in a study of control samples from healthy donors and cancer patients. The assay was immunoSEQ multiplex PCR, and TCRdb's table has in-frame clones only and misses some. This sample yields about 140,000 clones, of which approximately 86% are seen a single time; 1.7% belongs to the top ten. Sample: blood. The receptors derive from a man younger than 35 in good health. Each CDR3 is given with its conserved first and last residue. A D gene is named only where the DNA matches it firmly. Expanded clones are given a class, and other clones once, few, many or no size at all.

V gene	clone size	J gene	D gene	CDR3 protein	CDR3 DNA
TRBV27	-	TRBJ1-1	-	CASRRRGLTEAFF	TGTGCCAGTCGCCGGAGGGGACTCACTGAAGCTTTCTTT
TRBV10-1	-	TRBJ1-6	-	CASSAGDNSPLHF	TGCGCCAGCAGTGCAGGGGATAATTCACCCCTCCATTTT
TRBV12-3/TRBV12-4	-	TRBJ2-5	-	CASSLMAAETQYF	TGTGCCAGCAGTTTAATGGCTGCAGAGACCCAGTACTTC
TRBV19	-	TRBJ2-5	TRBD2	CASSINPSGSETQYF	TGTGCCAGTAGTATAAATCCTAGCGGATCGGAGACCCAGTACTTC
TRBV9	-	TRBJ1-2	TRBD1	CASSGTGGGEGNYGYTF	TGTGCCAGCAGCGGGACAGGGGGCGGAGAGGGTAACTATGGCTACACCTTC
TRBV7-9	-	TRBJ1-1	-	CASSLEGSLGTEAFF	TGTGCCAGCAGCTTAGAAGGGAGTTTGGGCACTGAAGCTTTCTTT
TRBV6-6	few	TRBJ1-3	TRBD1	CASSRTGQGRGGNTIYF	TGTGCCAGCAGCCGAACGGGACAGGGGAGAGGAGGAAACACCATATATTTT
TRBV28	-	TRBJ2-5	-	CASSSGVETQYF	TGTGCCAGCTCTTCAGGGGTGGAGACCCAGTACTTC
TRBV6-5	once	TRBJ2-2	-	CASQRGFAGELFF	TGTGCCAGTCAGAGGGGGTTCGCCGGGGAGCTGTTTTTT
TRBV5-5	-	TRBJ2-7	TRBD1	CASSPGQGRDRSSYEQYF	TGTGCCAGCAGCCCCGGGCAGGGTCGGGACAGGTCTTCCTACGAGCAGTACTTC
TRBV2	once	TRBJ1-4	-	CASSETVTATNEKLFF	TGTGCCAGCAGTGAAACCGTAACTGCAACTAATGAAAAACTGTTTTTT
TRBV18	once	TRBJ2-3	TRBD2	CASSPGLADTQYF	TGTGCCAGCTCACCCGGACTAGCAGATACGCAGTATTTT
TRBV7-2	-	TRBJ2-4	-	CASSLEGQNIQYF	TGTGCCAGCAGCTTAGAGGGACAAAACATTCAGTACTTC
TRBV2	few	TRBJ2-7	-	CASSRTLTLYEQYF	TGTGCCAGCAGCCGGACTCTAACACTATACGAGCAGTACTTC
TRBV5-1	-	TRBJ1-2	-	CASSLGGVGYGYTF	TGCGCCAGCAGCTTGGGGGGCGTCGGCTATGGCTACACCTTC
TRBV5-5	-	TRBJ2-1	-	CASSQDQGMDEQFF	TGTGCCAGCAGCCAGGATCAGGGGATGGATGAGCAGTTCTTC
TRBV28	-	TRBJ1-4	TRBD1	CASSFRQGREKLFF	TGTGCCAGCAGTTTTCGACAGGGCAGAGAAAAACTGTTTTTT
TRBV4-2	-	TRBJ1-5	TRBD1	CASSLRGQNNQPQHF	TGTGCCAGCAGCCTTAGGGGACAGAACAATCAGCCCCAGCATTTT
TRBV9	-	TRBJ2-2	-	CASSPRFQVNTGELFF	TGTGCCAGCAGCCCCCGGTTCCAAGTGAACACCGGGGAGCTGTTTTTT
TRBV3-1/TRBV3-2	-	TRBJ1-4	TRBD1	CASSHGRRQGSSRRNEKLFF	TGTGCCAGCAGCCACGGCCGCCGACAGGGATCTTCTCGTCGGAATGAAAAACTGTTTTTT
TRBV5-4	-	TRBJ1-1	-	CASSSSTRQSF	TGTGCCAGCAGCTCTTCCACTCGACAGTCCTTT
TRBV28	-	TRBJ2-7	-	CASSLRDTYEQYF	TGTGCCAGCAGTTTAAGGGATACCTACGAGCAGTACTTC
TRBV4-3	-	TRBJ1-3	-	CASSQDMTAGNTIYF	TGCGCCAGCAGCCAAGATATGACGGCTGGAAACACCATATATTTT
TRBV25-1	-	TRBJ2-3	TRBD2	CASGTSGGAVDTQYF	TGTGCCAGCGGTACTAGCGGGGGGGCGGTAGATACGCAGTATTTT
TRBV18	once	TRBJ2-6	-	CASSSDRYSGANVLTF	TGTGCCAGCTCATCAGACAGATACTCTGGGGCCAACGTCCTGACTTTC
TRBV28	-	TRBJ1-2	TRBD1	CASGLIDRGYGYTF	TGTGCCAGCGGACTAATAGACAGGGGCTATGGCTACACCTTC
TRBV5-5	-	TRBJ2-7	TRBD2	CASSPGEIAGAYEQYF	TGTGCCAGCAGCCCCGGCGAAATAGCGGGGGCCTACGAGCAGTACTTC
TRBV3-1/TRBV3-2	-	TRBJ2-5	-	CASSSQGSQETQYF	TGTGCCAGCAGCTCGCAGGGAAGCCAAGAGACCCAGTACTTC
TRBV3-1/TRBV3-2	-	TRBJ1-1	-	CASSQGGWNTEAFF	TGTGCCAGCAGCCAAGGAGGATGGAACACTGAAGCTTTCTTT
TRBV7-8	-	TRBJ2-1	-	CASSLSLARNEQFF	TGTGCCAGCAGCTTATCTTTGGCGAGGAATGAGCAGTTCTTC
TRBV9	-	TRBJ1-1	TRBD1	CASSPGPRDSEAFF	TGTGCCAGCAGCCCGGGCCCCAGGGACAGTGAAGCTTTCTTT
TRBV30	-	TRBJ2-5	-	CAWSVPGQQETQYF	TGTGCCTGGAGTGTACCAGGGCAGCAAGAGACCCAGTACTTC
TRBV28	-	TRBJ2-2	TRBD2	CASTHWRGGLGELFF	TGTGCCAGCACACATTGGCGGGGGGGTCTCGGGGAGCTGTTTTTT
TRBV12-3/TRBV12-4	-	TRBJ1-6	-	CASRERVNSPLHF	TGTGCCAGCAGGGAAAGGGTTAATTCACCCCTCCACTTT